This record concerns one T cell receptor (beta chain) sequence. The antigen remains undetermined. V was clipped by 10 bases and J by 6 bases; unmatched bases: 9. Germline CDR1 ENHRY, CDR2 SYGVKD. This CDR3 spans 13 amino acids. Per sorted-subset replicate PCR, input was 200 to 250 ng DNA, representing tens of thousands of T cell genomes. Clones were read by immunoSEQ multiplex PCR, and TCRdb kept only the in-frame ones, dropping some. The top ten clones hold more than 1.5% of a sample with about 2.2 million clones, about 93% of them seen once. This entry is derived from a study of shared clonotypes between healthy human individuals. Whole-study results and caveats: Represented diversity (both genetic and exposure-history) was limited by the small number of donors. Researchers found naive subsets generally carried larger estimated richness than memory subsets.

Positively selected for CCR7, the CD45RO-negative cells used as naive CD8 cells excluded terminally differentiated effector memory CD45RA+ cells. Adults of Caucasian background living in Nashville, Tennessee made up all donors. The chain joins TRBV10-3 to TRBJ2-1, with 7 bases aligning to TRBD1. Sequencing was performed on naive CD8+ T cells from PBMCs. The TCR originated in a man younger than 35 in good health. Some clones in this sample may be carry-over from other donors' samples. The CDR3 coding sequence is TGTGCCACCAGCGGCAGGGGGTTCAATGAGCAGTTCTTC. Translating it yields CATSGRGFNEQFF.